This note documents a single T cell receptor (beta chain) sequence. As yet, its antigen is unknown. CD45RO-negative CD8 cells positively selected for CCR7 made up the naive population, which excluded terminally differentiated effector memory CD45RA+ cells. All of the donors resided in Nashville, Tennessee, and each was a Caucasian adult. This sample is part of a study of shared clonotypes between healthy human individuals. Findings and limits, study-wide: For naive CD4 cells, roughly 5.5% of clonotypes were shared across several donors. The sampled material consisted only of blood, and tissue repertoires are likely to differ.

When replicate PCRs were run on sorted subsets, they used 200 ng DNA, some 29,000 T cell genomes. The data were produced by immunoSEQ multiplex PCR, yet TCRdb's version contains in-frame clones alone and is incomplete. Of around 2,000,000 clones listed, approximately 95% were seen once; the top ten hold 1% to 1.3%. V dropped 4 bases and J dropped 1; count of bases not matched to a gene: 12. Germline CDR1 and CDR2: SEHNR and FQNEAQ (reference sequence). The CDR3 spans 17 residues. The sequence was collected from a man younger than 30 in good health. This chain links TRBV7-9 with TRBJ2-7, with 8 positions matching TRBD1. What was sequenced was naive CD8+ T cells sorted from blood. The CDR3 loop reads CASSSSVGRDRSYEQYF. CDR3 in DNA: TGTGCCAGCAGCTCAAGCGTAGGGCGGGACAGGTCCTACGAGCAGTACTTC. Combining the CDR3 with reference TRBV7-9 and TRBJ2-7 gives the whole variable domain DTGVSQNPRHKITKRGQNVTFRCDPISEHNRLYWYRQTLGQGPEFLTYFQNEAQLEKSRLLSDRFSAERPKGSFSTLEIQRTEQGDSAMYLCASSSSVGRDRSYEQYFGPGTRLTVT.